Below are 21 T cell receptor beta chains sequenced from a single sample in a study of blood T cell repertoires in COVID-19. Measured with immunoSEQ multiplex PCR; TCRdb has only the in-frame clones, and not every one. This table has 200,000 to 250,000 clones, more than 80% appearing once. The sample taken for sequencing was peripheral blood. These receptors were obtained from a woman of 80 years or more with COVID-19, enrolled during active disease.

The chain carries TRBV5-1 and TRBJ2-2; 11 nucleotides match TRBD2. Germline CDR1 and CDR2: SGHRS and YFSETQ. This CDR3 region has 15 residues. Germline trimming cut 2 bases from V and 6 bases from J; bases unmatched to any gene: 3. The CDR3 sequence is CASSFSGRGPGELFF. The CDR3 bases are TGCGCCAGCAGCTTTAGCGGGAGGGGGCCCGGGGAGCTGTTTTTT.

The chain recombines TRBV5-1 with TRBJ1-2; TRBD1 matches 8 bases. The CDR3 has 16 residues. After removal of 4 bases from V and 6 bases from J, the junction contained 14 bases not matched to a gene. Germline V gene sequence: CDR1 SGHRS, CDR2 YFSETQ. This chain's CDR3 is CASSLSPDGQGNGYTF. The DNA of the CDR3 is TGCGCCAGCAGCCTCTCACCGGATGGACAGGGCAATGGCTACACCTTC. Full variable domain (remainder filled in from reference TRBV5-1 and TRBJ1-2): KAGVTQTPRYLIKTRGQQVTLSCSPISGHRSVSWYQQTPGQGLQFLFEYFSETQRNKGNFPGRFSGRQFSNSRSEMNVSTLELGDSALYLCASSLSPDGQGNGYTFGSGTRLTVV.

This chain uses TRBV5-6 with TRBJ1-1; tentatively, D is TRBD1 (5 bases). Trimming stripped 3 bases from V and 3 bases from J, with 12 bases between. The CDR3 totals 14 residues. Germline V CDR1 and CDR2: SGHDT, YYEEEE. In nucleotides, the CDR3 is TGTGCCAGCAGCTCCGGGGCGGGGGACACTGAAGCTTTCTTT. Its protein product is CASSSGAGDTEAFF.

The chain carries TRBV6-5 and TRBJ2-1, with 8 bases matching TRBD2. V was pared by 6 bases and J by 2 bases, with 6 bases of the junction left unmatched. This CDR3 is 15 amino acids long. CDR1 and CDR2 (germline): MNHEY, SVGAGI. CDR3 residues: CASSTRRGAYNEQFF. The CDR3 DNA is TGTGCCAGCAGCACGAGGCGGGGGGCCTACAATGAGCAGTTCTTC.

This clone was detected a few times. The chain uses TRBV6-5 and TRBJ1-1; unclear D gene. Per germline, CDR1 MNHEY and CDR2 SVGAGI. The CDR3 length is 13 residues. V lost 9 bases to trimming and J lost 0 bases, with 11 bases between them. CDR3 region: CASSSVLNTEAFF. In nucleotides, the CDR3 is TGTGCCAGTTCTTCGGTTTTGAACACTGAAGCTTTCTTT.

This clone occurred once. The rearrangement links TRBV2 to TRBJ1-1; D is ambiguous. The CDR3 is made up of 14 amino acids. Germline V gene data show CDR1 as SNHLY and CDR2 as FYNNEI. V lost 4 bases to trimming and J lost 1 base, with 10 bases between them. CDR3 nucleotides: TGTGCCAGCAGTGGGGCCTGGCCGAACACTGAAGCTTTCTTT. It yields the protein CASSGAWPNTEAFF.

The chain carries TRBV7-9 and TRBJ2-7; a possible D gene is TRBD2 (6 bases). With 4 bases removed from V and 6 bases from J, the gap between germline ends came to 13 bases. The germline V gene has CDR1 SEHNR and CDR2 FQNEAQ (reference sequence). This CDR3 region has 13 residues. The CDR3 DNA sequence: TGTGCCAGCAGCTCCCTGGGAGGCCGCGAGCAGTACTTC. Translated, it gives CASSSLGGREQYF.

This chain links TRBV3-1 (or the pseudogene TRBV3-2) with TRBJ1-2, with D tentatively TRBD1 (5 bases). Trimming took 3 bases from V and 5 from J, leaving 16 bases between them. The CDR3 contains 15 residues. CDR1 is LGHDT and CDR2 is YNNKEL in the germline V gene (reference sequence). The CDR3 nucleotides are TGTGCCAGCAGCCAGGGCGGGACCACTTTATATGGCTACACCTTC. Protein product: CASSQGGTTLYGYTF.

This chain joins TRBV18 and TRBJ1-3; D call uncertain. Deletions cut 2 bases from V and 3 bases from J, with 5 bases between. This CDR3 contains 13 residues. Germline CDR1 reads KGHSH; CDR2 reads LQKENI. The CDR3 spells CASSPSGGNTIYF. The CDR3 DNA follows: TGTGCCAGCTCACCATCCGGTGGAAACACCATATATTTT.

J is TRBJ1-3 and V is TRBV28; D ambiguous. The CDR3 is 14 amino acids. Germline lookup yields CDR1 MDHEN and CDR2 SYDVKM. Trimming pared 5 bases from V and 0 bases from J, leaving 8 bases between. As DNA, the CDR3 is TGTGCCAGCAGTCCGTACTACTCTGGAAACACCATATATTTT. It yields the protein CASSPYYSGNTIYF.

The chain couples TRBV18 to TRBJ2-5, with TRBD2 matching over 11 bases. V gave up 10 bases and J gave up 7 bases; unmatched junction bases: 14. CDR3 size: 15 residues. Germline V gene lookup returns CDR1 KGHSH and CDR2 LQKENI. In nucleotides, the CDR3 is TGTGCCAACTCGAAAGGGACTAGCGGTTCGGGGACCCAGTACTTC. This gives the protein CANSKGTSGSGTQYF. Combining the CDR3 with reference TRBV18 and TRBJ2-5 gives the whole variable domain NAGVMQNPRHLVRRRGQEARLRCSPMKGHSHVYWYRQLPEEGLKFMVYLQKENIIDESGMPKERFSAEFPKEGPSILRIQQVVRGDSAAYFCANSKGTSGSGTQYFGPGTRLLVL.

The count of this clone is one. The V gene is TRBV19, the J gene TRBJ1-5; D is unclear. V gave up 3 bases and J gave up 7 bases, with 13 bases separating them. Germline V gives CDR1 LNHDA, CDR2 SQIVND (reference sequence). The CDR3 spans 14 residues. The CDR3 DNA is TGTGCCAGTAGTATTAGCTGGGTGCAGCAGCCCCAGCATTTT. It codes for CASSISWVQQPQHF.

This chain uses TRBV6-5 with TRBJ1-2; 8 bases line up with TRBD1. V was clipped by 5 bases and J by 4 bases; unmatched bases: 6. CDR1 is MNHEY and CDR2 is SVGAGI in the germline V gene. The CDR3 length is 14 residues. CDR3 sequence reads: CASSQTGAGYGYTF. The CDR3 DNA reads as TGTGCCAGCAGTCAGACAGGGGCAGGCTATGGCTACACCTTC.

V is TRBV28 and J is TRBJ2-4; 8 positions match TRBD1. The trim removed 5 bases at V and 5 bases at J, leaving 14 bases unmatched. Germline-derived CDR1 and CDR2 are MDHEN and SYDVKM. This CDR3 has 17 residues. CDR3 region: CASSLTGAPGPENIQYF. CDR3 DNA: TGTGCCAGCAGTCTGACAGGGGCCCCAGGACCGGAAAACATTCAGTACTTC.

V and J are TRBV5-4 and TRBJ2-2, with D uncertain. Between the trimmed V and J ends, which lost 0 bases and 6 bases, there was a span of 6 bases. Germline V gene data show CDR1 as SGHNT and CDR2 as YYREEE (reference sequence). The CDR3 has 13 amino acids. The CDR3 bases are TGTGCCAGCAGCTTGGACACAGCCGGGGAGCTGTTTTTT. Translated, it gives CASSLDTAGELFF.

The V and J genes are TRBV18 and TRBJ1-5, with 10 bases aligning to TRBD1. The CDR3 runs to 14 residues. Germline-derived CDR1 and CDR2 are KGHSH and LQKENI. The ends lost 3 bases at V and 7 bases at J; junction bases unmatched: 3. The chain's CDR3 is CASSPTGGAQPQHF. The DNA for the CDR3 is TGTGCCAGCTCACCGACAGGGGGCGCGCAGCCCCAGCATTTT.

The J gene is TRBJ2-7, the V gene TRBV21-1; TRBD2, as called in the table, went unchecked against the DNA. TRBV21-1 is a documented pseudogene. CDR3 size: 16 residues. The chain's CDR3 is CASSRHWTSGTYEQYF. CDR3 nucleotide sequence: TGTGCCAGCAGCAGGCACTGGACTAGCGGGACCTACGAGCAGTACTTC.

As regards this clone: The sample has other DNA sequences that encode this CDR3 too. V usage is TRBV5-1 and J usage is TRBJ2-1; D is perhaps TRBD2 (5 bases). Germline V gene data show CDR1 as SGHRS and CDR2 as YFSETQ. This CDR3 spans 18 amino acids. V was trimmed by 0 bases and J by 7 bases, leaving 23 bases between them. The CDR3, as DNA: TGCGCCAGCAGCTTGGCAAGGTGGAGCGGAGCCGCCGATAATGAGCAGTTCTTC. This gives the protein CASSLARWSGAADNEQFF.

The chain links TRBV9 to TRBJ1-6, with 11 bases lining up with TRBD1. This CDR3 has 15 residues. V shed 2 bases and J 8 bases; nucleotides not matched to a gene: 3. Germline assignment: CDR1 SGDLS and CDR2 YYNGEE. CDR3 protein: CASSVGQGAYSPLHF. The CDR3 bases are TGTGCCAGCAGCGTCGGACAGGGGGCATATTCACCCCTCCACTTT.

CDR3 DNA sequence: TGTGCCAGCAGCCAAGAGGGACAGGGGTGGAGCACCGGGGAGCTGTTTTTT. It encodes CASSQEGQGWSTGELFF. The chain is built from TRBV3-1 (or the pseudogene TRBV3-2) and TRBJ2-2; 10 bases align to TRBD1. V shed 0 bases and J 4 bases; nucleotides not matched to a gene: 5. The CDR3 is 17 amino acids. Germline CDR1 is LGHDT and CDR2 is YNNKEL (reference sequence).

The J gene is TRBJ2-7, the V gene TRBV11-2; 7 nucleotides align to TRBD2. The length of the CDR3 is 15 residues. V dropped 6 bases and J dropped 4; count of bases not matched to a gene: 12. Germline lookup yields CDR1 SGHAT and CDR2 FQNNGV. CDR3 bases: TGTGCCAGCAGTCCCGGGACTAACCCGACTTACGAGCAGTACTTC. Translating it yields CASSPGTNPTYEQYF.